The clone carrying this T cell receptor beta chain was seen a single time. This sample stems from a study of blood T cell repertoires in COVID-19. Study-level information: PBMCs, B-cell-depleted T cells, or T cells provided the cDNA or gDNA that made up the material.

Clones were read by immunoSEQ multiplex PCR, and TCRdb kept only the in-frame ones, dropping some. The sample carries about 120,000 clones, 87% recorded once. The CDR3 loop spans 15 amino acids. CDR1 and CDR2 (germline): MNHEY, SMNVEV (reference sequence). Unmatched junction bases numbered 7, after V lost 2 bases and J lost 5 bases. The sequenced sample consisted of peripheral blood. V and J are TRBV27 and TRBJ1-1, with 8 bases matching TRBD1. This clonotype was sampled from a human donor in a cohort sampled during active COVID-19. The CDR3 DNA sequence: TGTGCCAGCAGTTTAGGTGGCAGGGGGCGAACTGAAGCTTTCTTT. As protein: CASSLGGRGRTEAFF.